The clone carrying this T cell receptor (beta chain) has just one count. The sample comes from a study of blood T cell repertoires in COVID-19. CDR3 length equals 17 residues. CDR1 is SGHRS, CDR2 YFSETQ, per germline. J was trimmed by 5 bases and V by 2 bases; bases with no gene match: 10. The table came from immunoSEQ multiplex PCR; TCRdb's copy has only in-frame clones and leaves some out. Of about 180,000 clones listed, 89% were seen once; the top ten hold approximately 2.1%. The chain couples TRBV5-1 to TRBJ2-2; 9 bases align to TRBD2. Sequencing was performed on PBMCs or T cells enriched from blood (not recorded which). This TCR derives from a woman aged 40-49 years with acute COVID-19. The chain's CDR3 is CASSFGSGSPGTGELFF. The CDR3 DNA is TGCGCCAGCAGCTTCGGTAGCGGGAGCCCGGGGACCGGGGAGCTGTTTTTT.